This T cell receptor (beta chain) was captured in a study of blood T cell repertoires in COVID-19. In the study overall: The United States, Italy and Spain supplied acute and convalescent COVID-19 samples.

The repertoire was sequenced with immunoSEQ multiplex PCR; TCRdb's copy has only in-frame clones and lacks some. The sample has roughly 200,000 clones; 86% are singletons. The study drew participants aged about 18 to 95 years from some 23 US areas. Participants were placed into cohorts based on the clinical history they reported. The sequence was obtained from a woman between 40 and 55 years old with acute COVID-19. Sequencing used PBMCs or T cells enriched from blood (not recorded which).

The CDR3, as DNA: TGTGCCAGCAGCTTCCAATACAGGGTCGTGCAGTTCTTC. Its protein is CASSFQYRVVQFF. The chain employs TRBV13 and TRBJ2-1; D possibly corresponds to TRBD1 (6 bases). CDR1 and CDR2 (germline): PRHDT, FYEKMQ (reference sequence). Trimming cost V 3 bases and J 12 bases, with 15 bases left between them. The CDR3 spans 13 residues.